This T cell receptor (beta chain) was found in a study of pediatric ulcerative colitis. The rectum was sampled with one to two pinch biopsies at colonoscopy. A note on this clone: Its cognate antigen is unknown.

Trimming removed 0 bases at V and 7 bases at J, with 15 bases between. CDR1 SNHLY and CDR2 FYNNEI come from the germline V gene. The CDR3 is 15 amino acids. Overall study results and limits: In rectum, acute severe colitis had expanded clones and less diversity.

Sequencing was at survey level. Clones were sequenced by immunoSEQ multiplex PCR, and TCRdb holds only the in-frame ones, with some missing. The profile shows about 35,000 clones, approximately 78% of them singletons. The specimen was gut tissue. The receptor was isolated from a boy aged 10-17 years with mild ulcerative colitis. The genes are TRBV2 and TRBJ1-1, with D maybe TRBD1 (6 bases). CDR3 sequence (DNA): TGTGCCAGCAGTGAAGCCGTAACCAGGGGCCTTGAAGCTTTCTTT. Translation: CASSEAVTRGLEAFF.